The 24 T cell receptor beta chains given below trace back to one sample, sequenced in a study of blood T cell repertoires in COVID-19. The data were produced by immunoSEQ multiplex PCR, yet TCRdb's version contains in-frame clones alone and is incomplete. Counted here are over 250,000 clones, approximately 84% occurring once; the ten biggest clones make up around 1.6%. Sequencing was carried out using peripheral blood. These receptors came from a human donor with COVID-19, enrolled during active disease. The donor label of this sample is uncertain.

V gene TRBV28 combines with J gene TRBJ1-2, with D hard to call. The germline gives CDR1 MDHEN, CDR2 SYDVKM. The CDR3 is made up of 14 amino acids. V was clipped by 1 base and J by 7 bases, with 13 bases between them. Here the CDR3 reads CASSLFRVAGGYTF. CDR3 nucleotide sequence: TGTGCCAGCAGTTTATTTAGGGTGGCGGGTGGCTACACCTTC.

The chain employs TRBV11-2 and TRBJ1-5; 7 bases map to TRBD1. The CDR3 contains 14 residues. J was trimmed by 3 bases and V by 5 bases; bases with no gene match: 4. Germline CDR1 reads SGHAT; CDR2 reads FQNNGV. CDR3 DNA: TGTGCCAGCAGCCAGACAGGGAACAATCAGCCCCAGCATTTT. The encoded protein is CASSQTGNNQPQHF.

This chain joins TRBV5-4 and TRBJ2-3, with 11 bases that match TRBD1. The CDR3 is made up of 17 amino acids. In germline, CDR1 is SGHNT, CDR2 YYREEE (reference sequence). V trimming: 4 bases; J trimming: 4 bases; junction bases outside the gene matches: 11. The CDR3 nucleotides read TGTGCCAGCAGCCCGGCCCGGGACAGGGGGGTTGCAGATACGCAGTATTTT. This encodes CASSPARDRGVADTQYF.

The CDR3 coding sequence is TGTGCCAGCAGCCCGGTGATGGGACTAGCGGGCTCCTACGAGCAGTACTTC. Its protein is CASSPVMGLAGSYEQYF. V gene TRBV7-9 combines with J gene TRBJ2-7; 12 bases match TRBD2. From germline, CDR1 is SEHNR and CDR2 FQNEAQ (reference sequence). The length of the CDR3 is 17 residues. J was trimmed by 0 bases and V by 5 bases; bases with no gene match: 8.

The chain employs TRBV27 and TRBJ1-1; 7 positions match TRBD1. Unmatched junction bases numbered 7, after V lost 6 bases and J lost 6 bases. Germline lookup yields CDR1 MNHEY and CDR2 SMNVEV (reference sequence). This CDR3 comprises 13 residues. CDR3 sequence reads: CASRVQGPPEAFF. The DNA for the CDR3 is TGTGCCAGCAGGGTACAGGGGCCACCTGAAGCTTTCTTT.

The rearrangement uses TRBV3-1 (or the pseudogene TRBV3-2) and TRBJ2-3; D may be TRBD1 (6 bases). The CDR3 totals 13 residues. Looked up from germline, CDR1 is LGHDT and CDR2 is YNNKEL (reference sequence). With 0 bases removed from V and 6 bases from J, the gap between germline ends came to 7 bases. CDR3 sequence (DNA): TGTGCCAGCAGCCAAGATCAGGGGGATACGCAGTATTTT. Residues: CASSQDQGDTQYF.

This chain joins TRBV5-1 and TRBJ1-4, with a weak D call TRBD1 (6 bases). V was cut by 8 bases and J by 3 bases, with 20 bases left in between. Germline V lookup: CDR1 SGHRS, CDR2 YFSETQ. CDR3 length equals 16 residues. CDR3 nucleotides: TGCGCCAGTTACGACTCGGGGGGCCCTCCTAATGAAAAACTGTTTTTT. Its translation is CASYDSGGPPNEKLFF.

This chain joins TRBV9 and TRBJ2-3, with TRBD2 identical over 8 bases. Germline V gene lookup returns CDR1 SGDLS and CDR2 YYNGEE. CDR3 length: 15 residues. V trimming: 4 bases; J trimming: 2 bases; junction bases outside the gene matches: 6. In DNA form, the CDR3 reads TGTGCCAGCAGCCCCGGGACTAGGATCACAGATACGCAGTATTTT. Translated: CASSPGTRITDTQYF.

The V and J genes are TRBV19 and TRBJ2-2; 8 bases agree with TRBD1. J gave up 7 bases and V 8 bases, and 9 bases lay outside the gene matches. This CDR3 is built from 14 residues. Looked up from germline, CDR1 is LNHDA and CDR2 is SQIVND (reference sequence). CDR3 nucleotide sequence: TGTGCCAGTGGTGGCAGGGGGCAAGGCGGGGAGCTGTTTTTT. This encodes CASGGRGQGGELFF.

The genes are TRBV18 and TRBJ2-7; 9 bases map to TRBD1. Germline-derived CDR1 and CDR2 are KGHSH and LQKENI. The CDR3 is 15 residues long. Trimming removed 3 bases from V and 2 bases from J; junction bases left unmatched: 5. The CDR3 sequence: CASSPPGTGPYEQYF. For the CDR3, the DNA is TGTGCCAGCTCACCTCCCGGGACAGGGCCCTACGAGCAGTACTTC.

This clone was recorded a few times. The same CDR3 also results from other DNA sequences found in this sample. The rearrangement uses TRBV12-3 or TRBV12-4 and TRBJ1-1; 7 nucleotides agree with TRBD1. V dropped 3 bases and J dropped 8; count of bases not matched to a gene: 6. The CDR3 totals 13 residues. CDR3 amino acids: CASSLNRGLEAFF. The DNA of the CDR3 is TGTGCCAGCAGTTTGAACAGGGGCCTAGAAGCTTTCTTT.

The chain has TRBV6-5 and TRBJ1-5, with D possibly matching TRBD1 (5 bases). This CDR3 comprises 15 residues. V was clipped by 7 bases and J by 2 bases, with 15 bases between them. CDR1 and CDR2 from the germline V gene are MNHEY and SVGAGI. As DNA, the CDR3 is TGTGCCAGCACAGGAAGCCAGGGTCGCAATCAGCCCCAGCATTTT. Translation: CASTGSQGRNQPQHF.

This chain joins TRBV6-1 and TRBJ2-1, with unresolved D. The germline gives CDR1 MNHNS, CDR2 SASEGT. The CDR3 runs 17 residues. V was pared by 2 bases and J by 4 bases, with 18 bases between. The CDR3 nucleotides are TGTGCCAGCAGTGAACGCTCGCCAGCTCGCAGGTACAATGAGCAGTTCTTC. It encodes CASSERSPARRYNEQFF.

The V call is TRBV23-1, the J call TRBJ1-1; D gene uncertain. TRBV23-1 is given ORF status, its function remaining uncertain. This CDR3 has 8 residues. The CDR3 nucleotides read TGCGCGCTCGGCGGGGCTTTCTTT. Translation: CALGGAFF.

V is TRBV6-6 and J is TRBJ2-3; weak D call: TRBD2 (5 bases). The V end was cut by 6 bases, the J end by 4 bases, with 23 bases between. The CDR3 is 17 residues long. Germline CDR1 is MNHNY and CDR2 is SVGAGI (reference sequence). The CDR3 is CASSRIAGRRTADTQYF. The CDR3 DNA reads TGTGCCAGCAGCCGAATCGCGGGCCGTCGAACCGCAGATACGCAGTATTTT.

This clone was observed a handful of times. The gene calls are TRBV5-1 and TRBJ2-5; D gene uncertain. The CDR3 is made up of 14 amino acids. V lost 2 bases and J 0 bases, leaving 8 bases between the germline ends. Germline V CDR1 and CDR2: SGHRS, YFSETQ. The CDR3 here is CASSLALDQETQYF. CDR3 in DNA: TGCGCCAGCAGCTTAGCCTTAGACCAAGAGACCCAGTACTTC.

The rearrangement links TRBV12-5 to TRBJ2-3; 8 bases match TRBD2. J was trimmed by 5 bases and V by 5 bases; bases with no gene match: 6. The CDR3 length is 14 residues. Germline V gene lookup returns CDR1 LGHNT and CDR2 FRNRAP. CDR3 coding DNA: TGTGCTAGTGGTGGGACTAGGAATGTAGATACGCAGTATTTT. It specifies CASGGTRNVDTQYF.

The genes are TRBV19 and TRBJ2-7, with 8 nucleotides matching TRBD1. V was clipped by 6 bases and J by 3 bases; unmatched bases: 7. In germline, CDR1 is LNHDA, CDR2 SQIVND (reference sequence). This CDR3 comprises 14 residues. The CDR3 coding sequence is TGTGCCAGTAGCATCCGACAGGGGAACTACGAGCAGTACTTC. This translates into CASSIRQGNYEQYF.

The chain uses TRBV15 and TRBJ1-6, with TRBD1 as a possible D gene (6 bases). CDR1 is LNHNV, CDR2 YYDKDF, per germline (reference sequence). V was trimmed by 0 bases and J by 5 bases, leaving 14 bases between them. This CDR3 is 17 amino acids long. The CDR3 nucleotides are TGTGCCACCAGCAGAGAGTATGGGGGCCGAAATAATTCACCCCTCCACTTT. This encodes CATSREYGGRNNSPLHF.

The chain links TRBV30 to TRBJ2-2; D perhaps matches TRBD1 (6 bases). The V gene's germline CDR1 is GTSNPN and CDR2 SVGIG (reference sequence). The CDR3 runs 13 residues. V lost 4 bases to trimming and J lost 4 bases, with 10 bases between them. CDR3 nucleotides: TGTGCCTGGACTAGGGGGACCACCGGGGAGCTGTTTTTT. Translating gives CAWTRGTTGELFF.

The J gene is TRBJ2-1, the V gene TRBV6-2 or TRBV6-3; TRBD1 agrees at 7 bases. After removal of 2 bases from V and 6 bases from J, the junction contained 7 bases not matched to a gene. This CDR3 is built from 15 residues. CDR1 is MNHEY, CDR2 SVGEGT, per germline. The CDR3 DNA is TGTGCCAGCAGTTACAGGCAGGGACAGCTCAATGAGCAGTTCTTC. Its protein is CASSYRQGQLNEQFF.

V usage is TRBV5-4 and J usage is TRBJ2-7; D possibly corresponds to TRBD2 (6 bases). V was shortened by 0 bases and J by 3 bases, with 13 bases between the two germline ends. The V gene's germline CDR1 is SGHNT and CDR2 YYREEE (reference sequence). There are 15 residues in the CDR3. This chain's CDR3 is CASSLDGGALYEQYF. Written as DNA, the CDR3 is TGTGCCAGCAGCTTGGATGGCGGGGCCCTCTACGAGCAGTACTTC.

The DNA of the CDR3 is TGTGCCAGTAGTATCGACAATACGGTATACGGCTACACCTTC. It translates to CASSIDNTVYGYTF. V and J are TRBV19 and TRBJ1-2, with D uncertain. The CDR3 is 14 amino acids. Germline V gene lookup returns CDR1 LNHDA and CDR2 SQIVND (reference sequence). Deletions cut 3 bases from V and 8 bases from J, with 16 bases between.

This rearrangement joins TRBV6-6 to TRBJ1-1, with D perhaps TRBD1 (6 bases). Per the germline V gene, CDR1 is MNHNY and CDR2 is SVGAGI (reference sequence). Trimming removed 6 bases at V and 5 bases at J, with 19 bases between. CDR3 size: 15 residues. CDR3 in DNA: TGTGCCAGCAGAAGGGAGGGGGTAACGGGGACTGAAGCTTTCTTT. Residues: CASRREGVTGTEAFF.